These 9 T cell receptor beta chains were all obtained from the same sample, sequenced in a study of regulatory T cells in long-lasting Graves disease. Sequencing libraries for TCR beta were prepared with iRepertoire HTBI primers and Arm-PCR of CDR3 regions. TCRdb re-called the multiplex PCR reads with MiXCR, one entry per CDR3 protein. The profile shows hundreds of thousands of distinct CDR3 sequences, roughly a fifth of them singletons. The time point: persistent/refractory GD, antithyroid drugs over 5 years with positive TRAb. PBMC RNA was the source of the TCR library. Here the sequenced sample was peripheral blood mononuclear cells (PBMCs), taken when the disease was refractory, from a patient treated with antithyroid drugs. Receptors were obtained from a female donor with Graves disease.

This clonotype was detected many times. CDR3 nucleotides: TGTGCCAGCAGTTTATACGGACAGCTAGCCAAAAACATTCAGTACTTC. Its protein product is CASSLYGQLAKNIQYF. This chain uses TRBV28 with TRBJ2-4, with D maybe TRBD1 (6 bases). This CDR3 has 16 amino acids. Germline CDR1 MDHEN, CDR2 SYDVKM. V lost 1 base, J lost 0 bases, and 10 bases lay in between.

This clonotype was seen at least ten times. This rearrangement joins TRBV28 to TRBJ2-7; D perhaps matches TRBD2 (5 bases). Germline lookup yields CDR1 MDHEN and CDR2 SYDVKM. V lost 5 bases to trimming and J lost 1 base, with 18 bases between them. The CDR3 has 16 amino acids. CDR3 amino acids: CASSPPWYRRSYEQYF. In DNA form, the CDR3 reads TGTGCCAGCAGTCCCCCCTGGTACCGGAGGTCCTACGAGCAGTACTTC.

This clonotype occurred many times. The chain carries TRBV3-1 and TRBJ1-5; D gene ambiguous. This CDR3 is 16 amino acids long. Trimming took 4 bases from V and 2 from J, leaving 15 bases between them. Germline assignment: CDR1 LGHDT and CDR2 YNNKEL (reference sequence). CDR3: CASSPSQKGGNQPQHF. In DNA, the CDR3 is TGTGCCAGCAGCCCTTCCCAAAAAGGAGGCAATCAGCCCCAGCATTTT.

This clonotype was observed many times. V usage is TRBV20-1 and J usage is TRBJ1-2; D is perhaps TRBD1 (6 bases). V gave up 3 bases and J gave up 5 bases, with 16 bases separating them. Germline V gene lookup returns CDR1 DFQATT and CDR2 SNEGSKA (reference sequence). This CDR3 has 14 amino acids. The CDR3 region has the DNA TGCAGTGCTAGCATCGGCAGGGGACAATATGGCTACACCTTC. It yields the protein CSASIGRGQYGYTF.

In this sample, this clonotype turned up many times. J is TRBJ2-5 and V is TRBV5-8; D is perhaps TRBD1 or TRBD2 (5 bases each). Germline loops: CDR1 SGHTS, CDR2 YDEGEE. The CDR3 has 13 residues. The ends were cut back, 6 bases at V and 5 bases at J, with 14 bases in the middle. CDR3 sequence (DNA): TGTGCCAGCACCCGCTCAGGGACCGAGACCCAGTACTTC. Its translation is CASTRSGTETQYF.

This clonotype was counted at least ten times. The chain recombines TRBV3-1 with TRBJ1-5, with D perhaps TRBD1 (6 bases). Germline CDR1 reads LGHDT; CDR2 reads YNNKEL (reference sequence). Deletions cut 3 bases from V and 1 base from J, with 10 bases between. CDR3 size: 15 residues. The CDR3 DNA reads as TGTGCCAGCAGCCAGCGGGGGGCGAGCAATCAGCCCCAGCATTTT. The encoded protein is CASSQRGASNQPQHF.

This clonotype turned up a few times. The chain has TRBV28 and TRBJ2-2, with 13 positions matching TRBD2. The CDR3 contains 16 residues. Germline trimming cut 5 bases from V and 4 bases from J; bases unmatched to any gene: 4. Germline CDR1 MDHEN, CDR2 SYDVKM. Written as DNA, the CDR3 is TGTGCCAGCAGTCCCTGGACTAGCGGGAGCACCGGGGAGCTGTTTTTT. As protein: CASSPWTSGSTGELFF.

This clonotype was counted ten times or more. This sequence joins TRBV20-1 and TRBJ1-5, with 7 positions matching TRBD1. The CDR3 is 13 amino acids. Germline CDR1 DFQATT, CDR2 SNEGSKA (reference sequence). With 6 bases clipped from V and 1 base from J, the junction kept 3 bases outside the gene matches. Here the CDR3 reads CSAADRSNQPQHF. CDR3 coding DNA: TGCAGTGCGGCGGACAGGAGCAATCAGCCCCAGCATTTT.

This clonotype was counted ten times or more. The chain links TRBV28 to TRBJ2-7; 8 bases match TRBD1. Unmatched junction bases numbered 8, after V lost 7 bases and J lost 0 bases. The CDR3 extends over 15 amino acids. Germline V gene sequence: CDR1 MDHEN, CDR2 SYDVKM. Here the CDR3 DNA reads TGTGCCAGCACCCCGGCAGACAGGGGCTCCTACGAGCAGTACTTC. This sequence encodes CASTPADRGSYEQYF.